The 13 T cell receptor beta chains listed next were all sequenced from one sample in a study of yellow fever vaccine responses in identical twins (dated by TCRdb to 2017 to 2018). The library relied on RT-PCR. Sequencing was carried out with an Illumina HiSeq 2500. TCRdb reprocessed the public reads (quality trimming at Q25 with fastp, clone calling with MiXCR) and kept in-frame beta chains. One record per CDR3 amino acid sequence lists the most common genes and DNA. This sample gives 4,000 to 5,000 distinct CDR3 sequences in total; approximately 85% of them show up just once. Roughly 2% of the sample lies in the top ten. Sample: T cells from blood (PBMCs), unsorted or a sorted subset (not recorded which), taken before or after yellow fever vaccination (not recorded which). The receptors stem from a woman between 18 and 29 years old who received the yellow fever vaccine. Donor details come from another sample of the same person, matched by shared clones.

The J gene is TRBJ2-7, the V gene TRBV4-1; D unclear. CDR1 MGHRA and CDR2 YSYEKL come from the germline V gene. The V gene lost 1 base and the J gene lost 0 bases, with 7 bases spanning the gap. There are 14 residues in the CDR3. In DNA, the CDR3 is TGCGCCAGCAGCCAAGCAGAAACCTCCTACGAGCAGTACTTC. This sequence encodes CASSQAETSYEQYF.

The chain combines TRBV10-1 with TRBJ2-1, with 10 bases lining up with TRBD2. CDR1 is WNHNN and CDR2 is SYGVQD in the germline V gene (reference sequence). The CDR3 loop spans 18 amino acids. V lost 2 bases and J lost 8; bases outside the gene matches: 15. CDR3 loop: CASSERLSGRAFEDEQFF. CDR3 coding DNA: TGCGCCAGCAGTGAGAGGCTGAGCGGGAGGGCCTTTGAAGATGAGCAGTTCTTC.

The CDR3 here is CSARIPGGEGTQYF. Here the CDR3 DNA reads TGCAGTGCTCGCATCCCTGGCGGGGAGGGTACGCAGTATTTT. This chain joins TRBV20-1 and TRBJ2-3; 7 bases fit TRBD2. In germline, CDR1 is DFQATT, CDR2 SNEGSKA (reference sequence). With 5 bases clipped from V and 8 bases from J, the junction kept 13 bases outside the gene matches. The CDR3 length is 14 residues.

CDR3 nucleotides: TGTGCCAGCAGCCAACCGGGACAGGGGTACGAGCAGTACTTC. This encodes CASSQPGQGYEQYF. The chain couples TRBV4-2 to TRBJ2-7; TRBD1 aligns across 10 bases. CDR1 is LGHNA, CDR2 YNFKEQ, per germline. The trim removed 2 bases at V and 4 bases at J, leaving 2 bases unmatched. This CDR3 spans 14 amino acids.

The chain couples TRBV29-1 to TRBJ1-1; weak D call: TRBD1 (5 bases). Germline CDR1 is SQVTM and CDR2 is ANQGSEA. V was shortened by 1 base and J by 4 bases, with 7 bases between the two germline ends. The CDR3 contains 12 residues. CDR3: CSVEGGLTEAFF. CDR3 coding DNA: TGCAGCGTTGAAGGGGGACTCACTGAAGCTTTCTTT. The whole variable domain, filled in from reference TRBV29-1 and TRBJ1-1, reads SAVISQKPSRDICQRGTSLTIQCQVDSQVTMMFWYRQQPGQSLTLIATANQGSEATYESGFVIDKFPISRPNLTFSTLTVSNMSPEDSSIYLCSVEGGLTEAFFGQGTRLTVV.

The chain couples TRBV7-6 to TRBJ2-1, with 10 bases matching TRBD1. J lost 2 bases, V lost 5 bases, and 0 bases had no gene match. Per germline, CDR1 SGHVS and CDR2 FNYEAQ. This CDR3 is built from 14 residues. The CDR3 loop reads CASSGTGAYNEQFF. The CDR3 DNA reads TGTGCCAGCAGCGGGACAGGGGCCTACAATGAGCAGTTCTTC.

The chain recombines TRBV15 with TRBJ2-1; 9 bases agree with TRBD2. V lost 4 bases and J lost 5; bases outside the gene matches: 12. The CDR3 loop spans 17 amino acids. CDR1 is LNHNV, CDR2 YYDKDF, per germline (reference sequence). CDR3 coding DNA: TGTGCCACCAGCATAGGCGGGAGGGCCGTAAGAAACAATGAGCAGTTCTTC. Translating gives CATSIGGRAVRNNEQFF.

This clonotype was found once. The CDR3 loop reads CASSVRPGGLAGNEQFF. In DNA, the CDR3 is TGTGCCAGCAGCGTTAGGCCCGGGGGACTAGCTGGCAATGAGCAGTTCTTC. The V call is TRBV9, the J call TRBJ2-1, with 9 nucleotides matching TRBD2. Unmatched junction bases numbered 12, after V lost 2 bases and J lost 6 bases. The germline CDR1 and CDR2 sequences are SGDLS and YYNGEE. CDR3 length: 17 amino acids.

The chain joins TRBV5-1 to TRBJ1-1, with TRBD1 as a possible D gene (6 bases). Trimming pared 1 base from V and 10 bases from J, leaving 11 bases between. CDR3 length equals 12 residues. In germline, CDR1 is SGHRS, CDR2 YFSETQ. CDR3 sequence reads: CASSLTGLGAFF. CDR3 in DNA: TGCGCCAGCAGCTTGACAGGGTTAGGAGCTTTCTTT.

The DNA for the CDR3 is TGTGCCAGCAGTTTAAGCGCTAGCACAGATACGCAGTATTTT. Its protein product is CASSLSASTDTQYF. The chain carries TRBV28 and TRBJ2-3, with D unclear. The germline CDR1 and CDR2 sequences are MDHEN and SYDVKM. The germline V and J ends were trimmed by 2 bases and 0 bases, with 6 bases remaining between them. The length of the CDR3 is 14 residues.

The chain has TRBV29-1 and TRBJ2-7; the D is unclear. Trimming cost V 3 bases and J 5 bases, with 8 bases left between them. The CDR3 runs 11 residues. Germline CDR1 and CDR2: SQVTM and ANQGSEA. The CDR3: CSVDQSNEQYF. Written as DNA, the CDR3 is TGCAGCGTTGATCAGAGCAACGAGCAGTACTTC.

V usage is TRBV13 and J usage is TRBJ2-7; D is possibly TRBD1 (6 bases). CDR1 PRHDT and CDR2 FYEKMQ come from the germline V gene (reference sequence). The CDR3 consists of 12 residues. V lost 5 bases and J lost 6, with 11 bases in between. CDR3 coding DNA: TGTGCCAGCAGCGTACAGGGTCGCGAGCAGTACTTC. Its protein product is CASSVQGREQYF.

J is TRBJ1-1 and V is TRBV29-1; TRBD1 aligns across 10 bases. Trimming cost V 7 bases and J 6 bases; bases outside gene matches: 8. From germline, CDR1 is SQVTM and CDR2 ANQGSEA. The CDR3 length is 13 residues. The CDR3, as DNA: TGCAGCGCCCCGGGACAGGGGCTTTCTGAAGCTTTCTTT. Translating it yields CSAPGQGLSEAFF.